This T cell receptor beta chain was recovered during a study of blood T cell repertoires in COVID-19. Study-level information: T cells, B-cell-depleted T cells, or PBMCs supplied cDNA or gDNA.

Seattle-derived patients entered the study during active infection and were followed longitudinally. Authors' processing steps: Reference gene primer amplification in the assay estimated nucleated cell counts. Libraries were prepared by immunoSEQ multiplex PCR; TCRdb keeps only in-frame clonotypes and omits some of them. The V and J calls and clone size are taken from that table; D and trimming were inferred from the DNA. This table holds about 11,000 clones, approximately 70% found once. Losses at the gene ends were 5 bases for V and 0 bases for J; bases not matched to a gene: 0. CDR1 is LGHDT and CDR2 is YNNKEL in the germline V gene (reference sequence). This CDR3 has 13 amino acids.

The sample comprised peripheral blood. This receptor was taken from a man aged 60-69 years with COVID-19, enrolled during active disease. V gene TRBV3-1 (or the pseudogene TRBV3-2) combines with J gene TRBJ1-1; 7 bases are shared with TRBD1. CDR3 DNA: TGTGCCAGCAGCGGACAGGTGAACACTGAAGCTTTCTTT. Translated: CASSGQVNTEAFF.